This T cell receptor beta chain was observed in a study of blood T cell repertoires in COVID-19. Across the whole study: The origin of the acute and convalescent COVID-19 samples was the United States, Italy and Spain. PBMCs, B-cell-depleted T cells, or T cells were the source of the cDNA or gDNA that made up the material.

TCRdb's copy holds only in-frame clones and misses some; the assay was immunoSEQ multiplex PCR. The sample records about 200,000 clones, 70% to 80% being singletons. V lost 5 bases, J lost 5 bases, and 11 bases stayed unmatched. CDR3 length: 15 residues. The germline V gene has CDR1 WNHNN and CDR2 SYGVQD (reference sequence). This clone was seen once. V usage is TRBV10-1 and J usage is TRBJ2-7, with 8 bases aligning to TRBD1. Sample: peripheral blood. The receptor was isolated from a middle-aged woman with COVID-19, enrolled during active disease. The CDR3 DNA sequence: TGCGCCAGCAGTATAAAGCGACAGGGGTCCAACGAGCAGTACTTC. Protein: CASSIKRQGSNEQYF.